This T cell receptor (beta chain) emerged from a study of blood T cell repertoires in COVID-19. CDR3 length: 15 residues. V lost 5 bases and J lost 1, with 13 bases in between. Germline loops: CDR1 LNHDA, CDR2 SQIVND (reference sequence). Assay: immunoSEQ multiplex PCR; the TCRdb copy retains only in-frame clones and omits some. Of 90,000 to 150,000 clones listed, 85% to 90% are singletons. The TCR originated in a man in his sixties or seventies with active or convalescent COVID-19. Sequenced material: peripheral blood. This sequence joins TRBV19 and TRBJ2-3, with a weak D call TRBD2 (6 bases). The CDR3 nucleotides read TGTGCCAGTAGTCCGGGAGTCGCGGGCACAGATACGCAGTATTTT. This codes for CASSPGVAGTDTQYF.